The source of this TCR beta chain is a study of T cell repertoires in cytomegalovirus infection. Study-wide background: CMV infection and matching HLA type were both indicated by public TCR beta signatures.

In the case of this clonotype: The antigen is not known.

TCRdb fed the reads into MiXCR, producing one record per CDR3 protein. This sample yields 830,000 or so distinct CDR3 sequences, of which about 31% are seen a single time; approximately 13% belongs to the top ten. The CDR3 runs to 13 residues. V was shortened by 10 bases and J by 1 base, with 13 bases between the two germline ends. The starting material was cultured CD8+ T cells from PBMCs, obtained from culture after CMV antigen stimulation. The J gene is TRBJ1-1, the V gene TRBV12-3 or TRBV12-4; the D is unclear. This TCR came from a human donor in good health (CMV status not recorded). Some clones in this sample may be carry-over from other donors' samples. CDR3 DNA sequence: TGTGCCACCGCCACGGACCCGAACACTGAAGCTTTCTTT. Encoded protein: CATATDPNTEAFF.